This TCR beta chain comes out of a study of blood T cell repertoires in COVID-19. Study-wide background: From T cells, B-cell-depleted T cells, or PBMCs came the material, which was cDNA or gDNA.

Authors' processing steps: From reference gene primer amplification, estimates of nucleated cell counts were derived. Sequencing was performed with immunoSEQ multiplex PCR; in TCRdb, only in-frame clones are kept and a portion is missing. The V and J calls and clone size are taken from that table; D and trimming were inferred from the DNA. The sample holds roughly 250,000 clones, around 80% seen once. The CDR3 runs 13 residues. V dropped 1 base and J dropped 7 bases, with 11 bases sitting between them. Germline loops: CDR1 SEHNR, CDR2 FQNEAQ (reference sequence). Sequencing input: peripheral blood. The TCR sequence derives from a woman in her thirties or forties with active or convalescent COVID-19. The rearrangement uses TRBV7-9 and TRBJ2-7, with D perhaps matching TRBD1 (7 bases). CDR3 nucleotides: TGTGCCAGCAGCTTAGTGGAGGGGGCGGAGCAGTACGTC. Residues: CASSLVEGAEQYV.